This T cell receptor beta chain comes out of a study of blood T cell repertoires in COVID-19. About the study: COVID-19 samples from acute and convalescent phases originated in the United States, Italy and Spain. Sources were T cells, B-cell-depleted T cells, or PBMCs; the material itself was cDNA or gDNA.

Germline loops: CDR1 SGHDT, CDR2 YYEEEE. This CDR3 is 15 amino acids long. Trimming cost V 0 bases and J 10 bases; bases outside gene matches: 9. Per the study methods: Scientists estimated how many nucleated cells there were by amplifying reference gene primers. Only in-frame clones appear in the TCRdb table, and some are missing; sequencing was by immunoSEQ multiplex PCR. The DNA gave D and trimming, while V, J and clone size come from that table. The profile shows 250,000 or so clones, around 86% of them singletons. V and J are TRBV5-6 and TRBJ2-1, with TRBD1 matching over 8 bases. Source material: peripheral blood. The sequence derives from a man in his forties with active or convalescent COVID-19. The CDR3 DNA reads TGTGCCAGCAGCTTGGGACAGGGGTTTTTTAGGGAGCAGTTCTTC. This gives the protein CASSLGQGFFREQFF.